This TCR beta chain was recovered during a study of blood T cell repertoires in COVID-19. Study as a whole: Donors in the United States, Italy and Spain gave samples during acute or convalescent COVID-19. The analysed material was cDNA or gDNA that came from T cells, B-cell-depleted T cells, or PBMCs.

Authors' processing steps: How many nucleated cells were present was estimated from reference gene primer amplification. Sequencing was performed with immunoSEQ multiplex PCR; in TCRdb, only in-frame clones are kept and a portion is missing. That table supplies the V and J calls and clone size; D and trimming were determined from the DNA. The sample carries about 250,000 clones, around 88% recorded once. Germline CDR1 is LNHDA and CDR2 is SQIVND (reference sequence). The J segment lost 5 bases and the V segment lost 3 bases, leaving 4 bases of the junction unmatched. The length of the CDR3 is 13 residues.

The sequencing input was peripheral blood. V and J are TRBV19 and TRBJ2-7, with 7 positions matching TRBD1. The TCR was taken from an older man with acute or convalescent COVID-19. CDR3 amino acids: CASSMGQSDEQYF. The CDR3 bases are TGTGCCAGTAGTATGGGACAGTCCGACGAGCAGTACTTC.